Listed below are T cell receptor beta chains from one sample, sequenced in a study of blood T cell repertoires in COVID-19. The data were produced by immunoSEQ multiplex PCR, yet TCRdb's version contains in-frame clones alone and is incomplete. The sample yields about 120,000 clones, 75% to 90% seen once. The sequencing input was peripheral blood. These receptors originate from a man between 65 and 85 years old with active or convalescent COVID-19. The CDR3 runs from the conserved cysteine through the conserved F or W. The order of the fields is D gene, J gene, clone size, V gene, CDR3 DNA, CDR3 protein. The D gene is left open where the match is weak. Clone size, where shown, is once, few, many, or a class for clones that have expanded.

>TRBD1|TRBJ1-5|NA|TRBV5-1
TGCGCCAGCAGCCCCGGACAGGGCTCGAGTCAGCCCCAGCATTTT
CASSPGQGSSQPQHF
>TRBD2|TRBJ2-4|NA|TRBV19
TGTGCCAGTAGTATGGGAGGGAGCGAAGCGGGGCTAGCCAAAAACATTCAGTACTTC
CASSMGGSEAGLAKNIQYF
>NA|TRBJ1-4|NA|TRBV18
TGTGCCAGCTCACCAAACAGGGCAACTAATGAAAAACTGTTTTTT
CASSPNRATNEKLFF
>TRBD1|TRBJ1-4|NA|TRBV29-1
TGCAGCGTTTTAGGGGGCACAAATGAAAAACTGTTTTTT
CSVLGGTNEKLFF
>TRBD2|TRBJ2-7|NA|TRBV6-4
TGTGCCACCAGGGAGGGGCCCTACGAGCAGTACTTC
CATREGPYEQYF
>TRBD1|TRBJ1-2|NA|TRBV6-6
TGTGCCAGCAGTCTAGAGGGACAGGGGGCGGCTAACTATGGCTACACCTTC
CASSLEGQGAANYGYTF
>NA|TRBJ2-3|NA|TRBV11-2
TGTGCCAGCAGCTTTAACAGGAACACAGATACGCAGTATTTT
CASSFNRNTDTQYF
>NA|TRBJ2-5|NA|TRBV28
TGTGCCAGCAGAACCGGGACATCGGGTGGCCAGTACTTC
CASRTGTSGGQYF
>NA|TRBJ1-4|NA|TRBV27
TGTGCCAGCAGTCCGGACTACCTCAAGGGCGAAAAACTGTTTTTT
CASSPDYLKGEKLFF
>TRBD1|TRBJ1-1|NA|TRBV11-3
TGTGCCAGCAGATACCCGGGACAGGAGAACACTGAAGCTTTCTTT
CASRYPGQENTEAFF
>NA|TRBJ1-1|NA|TRBV7-2
TGTGCCAGCAGCAGGGGGGGGGCGAACACTGAAGCTTTCTTT
CASSRGGANTEAFF
>NA|TRBJ2-1|NA|TRBV2
TGTGCCAGCAGTGTTCGCGCGAGAAATGATCCCAATGAGCAGTTCTTC
CASSVRARNDPNEQFF
>NA|TRBJ1-1|once|TRBV28
TGTGCCAGCATTTCGTTTGGGGGGGGAAACACTGAAGCTTTCTTT
CASISFGGGNTEAFF
>NA|TRBJ1-6|NA|TRBV28
TGTGCCAGCAGTTCCCGGGTCTTACACCTCCACTTT
CASSSRVLHLHF
>NA|TRBJ2-5|NA|TRBV29-1
TGCAGCGTACGCTTAACTAGGTTGCAAGAGACCCAGTACTTC
CSVRLTRLQETQYF
>TRBD2|TRBJ2-1|NA|TRBV7-6
TGTGCCAGCCGAGGGGCGGGGGTCCATGAGCAGTTCTTC
CASRGAGVHEQFF
>NA|TRBJ1-1|NA|TRBV5-1
TGCGCCAGCAGCTTGGCGGGGGGGGCGACTGAAGCTTTCTTT
CASSLAGGATEAFF
>NA|TRBJ2-1|NA|TRBV29-1
TGCAGCGCCGGGACCTGGACTAACAATGAGCAGTTCTTC
CSAGTWTNNEQFF
>TRBD1|TRBJ1-2|NA|TRBV10-2
TGCGCCAGCAGATCGCAGGGGGACTATGGCTACACCTTC
CASRSQGDYGYTF
>NA|TRBJ1-5|NA|TRBV28
TGTGCCAGCAGTCCCCGGGGAGCGGGCAATCAGCCCCAGCATTTT
CASSPRGAGNQPQHF
>NA|TRBJ2-5|NA|TRBV19
TGTGCCAGTAGTATAGCCGGGGACACCACCAGGACCCAGTACTTC
CASSIAGDTTRTQYF
>TRBD1|TRBJ2-7|few|TRBV7-6
TGTGCCAGCAGTTTAGCAGGGGGCAACTCCTACGAGCAGTACTTC
CASSLAGGNSYEQYF
>NA|TRBJ1-1|NA|TRBV27
TGTGCCAGCAGTTTCGGGGGTTACACTGAAGCTTTCTTT
CASSFGGYTEAFF
>NA|TRBJ1-1|NA|TRBV11-2
TGTGCCAGCAGGGAACGGACAATCCCCTTACCGAACACTGAAGCTTTCTTT
CASRERTIPLPNTEAFF
>TRBD1|TRBJ2-7|NA|TRBV5-1
TGCGCCAGCAGCTTGGAGACAGGGGGACTCCTAGAGCAGTACTTC
CASSLETGGLLEQYF
>TRBD2|TRBJ2-2|NA|TRBV4-2
TGTGCCAGCAGCCGAAGACTAGCAGAACTTGCCGGGGAGCTGTTTTTT
CASSRRLAELAGELFF
>NA|TRBJ2-1|NA|TRBV28
TGTGCCAGCACCAGCGGAGCCTACAATGAGCAGTTCTTC
CASTSGAYNEQFF
>NA|TRBJ1-2|NA|TRBV3-1/TRBV3-2
TGTGCCAGCAGCCAAAACGCGGGGGCGCGAGGCTACACCTTC
CASSQNAGARGYTF
>TRBD2|TRBJ2-1|few|TRBV19
TGTGCCAGTAGCCCGGGACTAGCGGGCCGCACCCGCTCCTACAATGAGCAGTTCTTC
CASSPGLAGRTRSYNEQFF
>NA|TRBJ2-7|NA|TRBV5-6
TGTGCCAGCAGCTTCCCCGGGACTTGGGGACAGCACCGCACCTACGAGCAGTACTTC
CASSFPGTWGQHRTYEQYF
>TRBD1|TRBJ1-2|NA|TRBV19
TGTGCCAGTAGTAAAATCCCGGGACAGGGAGCTAACTATGGCTACACCTTC
CASSKIPGQGANYGYTF
>NA|TRBJ1-4|NA|TRBV7-2
TGTGCCAGCAGCTTACAGTATGAAAAACTGTTTTTT
CASSLQYEKLFF
>NA|TRBJ2-3|NA|TRBV30
TGTGCCTGGAGTCTGGCCACAGATACGCAGTATTTT
CAWSLATDTQYF
>TRBD1|TRBJ1-2|NA|TRBV27
TGTGCCAGCAGCAGAGAAGGGACAGGGACATATGGCTACACCTTC
CASSREGTGTYGYTF
>TRBD1|TRBJ1-1|NA|TRBV6-5
TGTGCCAGCAGGGGGAGACAGGGAAGCACTGAAGCTTTCTTT
CASRGRQGSTEAFF
>NA|TRBJ1-2|NA|TRBV5-6
TGTGCCAGCAGCTTGGCTAGGGGGTCGCCTTTGGACTATGGCTACACCTTC
CASSLARGSPLDYGYTF
>NA|TRBJ2-7|NA|TRBV5-4
TGTGCCAGCAGCTTGGCCGGCGGGGAATCCTACGAGCAGTACTTC
CASSLAGGESYEQYF
>TRBD2|TRBJ2-2|few|TRBV9
TGTGCCAGCAGCATCACCGGGACTAGCCATACCGGGGAGCTGTTTTTT
CASSITGTSHTGELFF
>NA|TRBJ2-7|NA|TRBV7-6
TGTGCCAGCAGCTTACCCCCTAGCGAGCAGTACTTC
CASSLPPSEQYF
>NA|TRBJ1-1|once|TRBV6-5
TGTGCCACCTCCGGGGGTAGCTCTGAAGCTTTCTTT
CATSGGSSEAFF
>TRBD2|TRBJ2-7|NA|TRBV5-1
TGCGCCAGCAGCTTGCGGGGGGATTCCTACGAGCAGTACTTC
CASSLRGDSYEQYF
>TRBD2|TRBJ2-5|NA|TRBV9
TGTGCCAGCAGCGTAGGCGGTAGCGGGAGGGCCGAAGAGACCCAGTACTTC
CASSVGGSGRAEETQYF
>NA|TRBJ1-2|NA|TRBV20-1
TGCAGTGCTATAAAAAACTATGGCTACACCTTC
CSAIKNYGYTF
>NA|TRBJ1-2|once|TRBV27
TGTGCCAGCAGGTTTCGGGGGGCAGGGGCCTCCGGGGGCTACACCTTC
CASRFRGAGASGGYTF
>NA|TRBJ2-3|once|TRBV28
TGTGCCAGCAGTTTAGGGGGGAGCACAGATACGCAGTATTTT
CASSLGGSTDTQYF